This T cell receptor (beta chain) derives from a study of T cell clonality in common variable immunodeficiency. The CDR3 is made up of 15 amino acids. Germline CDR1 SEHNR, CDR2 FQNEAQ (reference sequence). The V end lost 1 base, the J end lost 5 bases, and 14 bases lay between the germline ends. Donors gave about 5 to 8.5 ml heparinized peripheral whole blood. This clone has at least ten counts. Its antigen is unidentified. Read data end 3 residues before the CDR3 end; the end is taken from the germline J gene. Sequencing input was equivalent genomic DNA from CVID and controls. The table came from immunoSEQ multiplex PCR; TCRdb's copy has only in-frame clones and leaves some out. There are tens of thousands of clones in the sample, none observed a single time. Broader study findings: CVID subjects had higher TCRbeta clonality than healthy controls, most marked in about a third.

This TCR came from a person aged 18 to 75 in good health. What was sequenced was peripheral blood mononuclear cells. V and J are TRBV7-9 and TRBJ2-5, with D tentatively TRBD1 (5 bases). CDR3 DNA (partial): TGTGCCAGCAGCTTAGAGGGGCCCCCAACGGAGACC. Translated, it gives CASSLEGPPTET. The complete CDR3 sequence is CASSLEGPPTETQYF.